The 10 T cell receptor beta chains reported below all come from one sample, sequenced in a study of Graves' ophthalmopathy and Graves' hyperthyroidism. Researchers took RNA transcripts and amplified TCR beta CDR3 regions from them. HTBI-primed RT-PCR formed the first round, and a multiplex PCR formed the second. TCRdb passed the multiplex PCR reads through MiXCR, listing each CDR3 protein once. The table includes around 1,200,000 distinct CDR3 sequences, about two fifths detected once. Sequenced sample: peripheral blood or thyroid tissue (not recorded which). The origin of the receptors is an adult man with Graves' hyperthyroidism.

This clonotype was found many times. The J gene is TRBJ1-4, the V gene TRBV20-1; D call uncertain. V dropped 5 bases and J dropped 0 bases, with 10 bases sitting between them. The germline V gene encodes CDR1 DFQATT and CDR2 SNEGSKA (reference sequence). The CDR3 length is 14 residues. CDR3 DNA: TGCAGTGCTCGGACGGATGCAACTAATGAAAAACTGTTTTTT. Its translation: CSARTDATNEKLFF.

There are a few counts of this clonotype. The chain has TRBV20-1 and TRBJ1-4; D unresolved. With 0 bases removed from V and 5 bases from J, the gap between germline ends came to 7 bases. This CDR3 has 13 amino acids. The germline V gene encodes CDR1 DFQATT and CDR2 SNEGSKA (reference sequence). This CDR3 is CSAREVLNEKLFF. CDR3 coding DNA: TGCAGTGCTAGAGAGGTACTCAATGAAAAACTGTTTTTT.

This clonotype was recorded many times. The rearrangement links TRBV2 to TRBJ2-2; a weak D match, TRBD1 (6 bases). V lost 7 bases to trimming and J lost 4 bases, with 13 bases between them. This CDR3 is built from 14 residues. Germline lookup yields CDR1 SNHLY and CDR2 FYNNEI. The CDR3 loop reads CASTGDRSTGELFF. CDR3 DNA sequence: TGTGCCAGCACCGGAGACAGGTCCACCGGGGAGCTGTTTTTT.

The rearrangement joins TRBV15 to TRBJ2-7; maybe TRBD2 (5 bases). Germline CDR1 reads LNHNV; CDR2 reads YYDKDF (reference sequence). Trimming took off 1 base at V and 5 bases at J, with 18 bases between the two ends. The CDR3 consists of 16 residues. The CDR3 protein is CATSRGGSSLLNEQYF. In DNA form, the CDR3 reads TGTGCCACCAGCAGAGGAGGGAGCTCCCTTCTTAACGAGCAGTACTTC.

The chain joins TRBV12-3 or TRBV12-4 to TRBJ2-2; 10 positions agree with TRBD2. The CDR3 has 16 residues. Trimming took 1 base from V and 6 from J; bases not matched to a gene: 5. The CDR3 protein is CASSLGLAGVPGELFF. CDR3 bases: TGTGCCAGCAGTTTAGGGCTAGCGGGAGTCCCCGGGGAGCTGTTTTTT.

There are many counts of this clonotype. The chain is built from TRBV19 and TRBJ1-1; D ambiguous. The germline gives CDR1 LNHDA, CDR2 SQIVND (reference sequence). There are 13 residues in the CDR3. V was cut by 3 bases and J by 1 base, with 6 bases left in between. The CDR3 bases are TGTGCCAGTAGTATTTACGGGAACACTGAAGCTTTCTTT. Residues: CASSIYGNTEAFF.

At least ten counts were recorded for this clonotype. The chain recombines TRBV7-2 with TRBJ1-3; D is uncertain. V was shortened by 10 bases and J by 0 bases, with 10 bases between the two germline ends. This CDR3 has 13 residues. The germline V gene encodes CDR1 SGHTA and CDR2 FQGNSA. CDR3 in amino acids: CATTAYSGNTIYF. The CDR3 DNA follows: TGTGCCACCACAGCCTACTCTGGAAACACCATATATTTT.

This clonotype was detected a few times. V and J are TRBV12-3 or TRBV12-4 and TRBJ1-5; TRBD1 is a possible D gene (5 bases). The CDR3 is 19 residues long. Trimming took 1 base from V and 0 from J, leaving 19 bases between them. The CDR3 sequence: CASSLEPGRDLVSNQPQHF. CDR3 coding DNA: TGTGCCAGCAGTTTAGAACCGGGACGAGATTTGGTTAGCAATCAGCCCCAGCATTTT.

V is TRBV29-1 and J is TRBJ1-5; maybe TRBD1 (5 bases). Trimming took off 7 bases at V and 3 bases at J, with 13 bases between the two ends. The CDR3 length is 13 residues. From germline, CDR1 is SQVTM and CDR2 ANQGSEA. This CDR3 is CSDRDRNNQPQHF. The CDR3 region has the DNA TGCAGCGACCGGGACCGTAACAATCAGCCCCAGCATTTT. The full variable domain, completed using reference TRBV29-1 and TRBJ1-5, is SAVISQKPSRDICQRGTSLTIQCQVDSQVTMMFWYRQQPGQSLTLIATANQGSEATYESGFVIDKFPISRPNLTFSTLTVSNMSPEDSSIYLCSDRDRNNQPQHFGDGTRLSIL.

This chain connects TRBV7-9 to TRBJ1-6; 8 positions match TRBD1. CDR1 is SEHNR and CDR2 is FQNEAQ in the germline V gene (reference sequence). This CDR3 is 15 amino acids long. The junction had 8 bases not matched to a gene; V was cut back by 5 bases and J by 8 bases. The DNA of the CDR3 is TGTGCCAGCAGCACCCGGACAGGGTTGGATTCACCCCTCCACTTT. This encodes CASSTRTGLDSPLHF.